This T cell receptor (beta chain) emerged from a study of cytomegalovirus exposure and HLA in healthy donors (dated by TCRdb to 2016 to 2017). In terms of the full investigation: An earlier analysis of roughly 630 of the donors reported approximately 290 Gb of sequence data and 100 million to 130 million unique TCR beta sequences from 190 million or so T cells. Roughly 320 gigabases of sequencing data and around 80 million unique TCR sequences made up an early release that covered approximately 620 HLA-typed donors. Of the roughly 400 genotyped donors, 81% fell in the genetic ancestry cluster associated with self-reported Caucasian donors. The study was designed to test whether signatures of past pathogen exposure could be identified by cataloging public T cell receptors. The study profiled the T cell repertoires of under 850 subjects by immunosequencing and related them to cytomegalovirus serostatus. Besides the first cohort of hundreds of subjects, a separate validation cohort made up of over a hundred different subjects was used. The study combined high-throughput TCR immunosequencing, statistical association of individual TCRs with disease status, and machine learning to predict cytomegalovirus infection status. In a later analysis, previously published TCR beta repertoires from roughly 710 donors were re-analyzed and high-resolution HLA genotyping was added so that TCR occurrence patterns could be studied. In the later analysis, no new phenotypic data were used to find candidate immune exposures; instead, reliance was placed on TCR beta sequences and their occurrence across donors. In an earlier analysis of more than 550 of the donors, high-throughput TCR beta sequencing was used to judge whether each TCR beta V gene segment behaved as functional or pseudogenic. Donor age, sex, ethnicity and CMV serostatus were collected together with the repertoire data. Genome-wide SNP genotypes for about 65% of the 666 donors were used in a later genetic analysis, which treated that subset as a discovery cohort. Every discovery cohort repertoire had been produced on one sequencing platform. Class I and class II HLA loci were covered by the typing at four-digit resolution. The number of typed donors differed by locus: about 629-630 for A, B, C, DRB1 and DQB1; approximately 540 for DQA1; 606 for DPA1; and some 430 for DPB1. Roughly five DR-DQ haplotypes were handled as single units for association and clustering, since linkage in the cohort was strong. Among about 400 genotyped donors of the cohort, an average of around 240,000 unique TCR beta nucleotide sequences was sequenced per donor, of which about 19% were non-productive.

Findings and caveats that apply to the study as a whole: The cohort was sequenced for TCR beta chains only, and without alpha or paired-chain data the features that could be detected were limited. In a later analysis, HLA-associated TCR beta chains showed more clonal expansion and lower generation probabilities than non-associated chains that were equally common. Most TCR sequences were observed very rarely across donors, whereas some public TCRs were present in many individuals. Some IMGT-functional V segments, including TRBV6-2 and TRBV6-3, could not be told apart with the 87-base-pair reads, so those segments were excluded. HLA typing was unavailable for some donors at each locus, so association tests used only the typed subset. The presence/absence analyses assumed that sequencing depth was roughly uniform across donors, and that assumption may not be true. Because counts were too low, roughly 16 rarely observed V segments, including chromosome 9 orphons, were excluded from the earlier analysis of a few hundred of the donors. A few of the identified cytomegalovirus-associated TCR beta chains were confirmed in vitro to be specific for cytomegalovirus antigens. According to a later analysis, parvovirus B19, influenza, CMV and Epstein-Barr virus appeared linked to several top co-occurrence clusters. Correlated functional status among segregating V segments might reflect linkage disequilibrium, but an unknown experimental factor could not be ruled out. According to a later analysis, TCR association rates differed among HLA loci, with DRB1 alleles showing the most associated TCRs and HLA-C alleles showing the fewest. An earlier analysis of approximately 570 of the donors showed that most TCR beta V segments appeared in productive rearrangements either about 87% or about 30% of the time, which broadly matched IMGT annotations. When HLA alleles, especially DR and DQ, strongly co-occurred, TCR associations were difficult to assign to individual alleles. The classifier was reported to diagnose cytomegalovirus status with high specificity and sensitivity in both the original and validation cohorts. The only immune exposure information available for the cohort was CMV serostatus. A later genetic analysis reported fewer N-insertions in productive TCRs among donors in an Asian-associated ancestry cluster than the roughly 690-donor mean. According to the authors, the approach could potentially be generalized to other disease states and immunological phenotypes. The study listed 164 TCR beta chains as associated with cytomegalovirus. A further reported finding was that TCR beta sequences accurately predicted the HLA-A and HLA-B alleles for most subjects in the first cohort. V-gene and J-gene trimming of TCR beta chains was associated with a missense DCLRE1C variant in a later genetic analysis, and the association was replicated in an independent cohort. The sequencing pipeline was judged likely to have produced a cluster of highly shared sequence variants as a technical artifact. A later analysis found that most CMV-associated TCR beta chains appeared HLA-restricted, with HLA associations seemingly driven largely by CMV exposure. At a false discovery rate of 0.05, a later analysis linked some 18,000 TCR beta sequences to specific HLA alleles.

The cohort was made up of hundreds of healthy bone marrow donors. At the time of sampling, every cohort member was nominally healthy, though immune exposures that went unrecorded were likely present. The donor tested CMV seronegative, placing the donor among the 352 seronegative members of the cohort. A peripheral blood sample was provided by each donor, and peripheral blood mononuclear cells were used for TCR beta sequencing. The Qiagen DNeasy Blood Extraction Kit was used to extract genomic DNA from the blood cell samples. At the junction V is shortened by 1 base and J by 6 bases; bases outside the gene matches: 9. The CDR3 holds 16 amino acids from the cysteine to the phenylalanine. Only the CDR3 DNA stays, 48 bases, in frame from base 1. CDR1 and CDR2 were assigned from the germline V gene as SNHLY and FYNNEI. With respect to this clone: It lacks a known antigen. No per-base quality is available; no much larger clone lies one base away.

Library preparation was by the immunoSEQ multiplex PCR assay. The multiplex PCR relied on a mix of 60 forward primers for TCR Vbeta segments and 13 reverse primers for TCR Jbeta segments. The CDR3 region of rearranged TCR beta genes was amplified from genomic DNA by a multiplex PCR assay. The amplified TCR beta libraries were sequenced on the Illumina HiSeq System as 87-base-pair reads. The study's own analysis went as follows. In a later analysis, 80 million or so unique TCR beta chains were counted across the roughly 610 repertoires, and roughly 10 million of these chains were shared by at least two donors. Raw reads were error-corrected and collapsed into unique sequences with a nearest-neighbor algorithm that merged closely related sequences to remove PCR and sequencing errors. To assign V, D and J gene segments, CDR3 sequences were aligned to IMGT reference sequences. For a sequence to be retained, a match of at least six nucleotides to both a V gene segment and a J gene segment was required. Rearrangements were classified as productive when the CDR3 lacked stop codons and remained in frame with V and J, and all other rearrangements were classified as non-productive. Following IMGT convention, CDR3 was defined as the stretch from the second conserved V-encoded cysteine up to the conserved J-encoded phenylalanine. In an earlier analysis of more than 550 of the donors, sequences lacking an unambiguous match to a single V gene segment were excluded. An earlier analysis of a few hundred of the donors called V segments functional above 56.7% productive rearrangements and segregating when the between-donor standard deviation exceeded 5%. A statistical classification framework was built for diagnosing cytomegalovirus status from the catalog of TCR beta chain sequences. In a later analysis, TCR nucleotide sequences were compared against IMGT/GENE-DB human TR gene sequences so that V and J genes could be assigned. In a later analysis, CDR3 sequences and most-parsimonious VDJ recombination scenarios were assigned using the TCRdist pipeline. In a later analysis, each TCR beta chain was defined by its CDR3 amino acid sequence together with its V-gene family, and reads without a unique V-gene family were excluded. A later analysis removed roughly 590 highly shared, low-generation-probability nucleotide sequences to deal with suspected cross-contamination and a sequencing artifact. A later analysis calculated a clonal expansion index for each public chain from normalized within-repertoire ranks of inferred template counts. Generation probabilities in a later analysis came from a VDJ recombination model fitted to out-of-frame rearrangements, and those results were checked against IGoR. Hypergeometric tests were used in a later analysis to score TCR-TCR, TCR-HLA and TCR-CMV co-occurrence, with a repertoire-size bias correction applied to the TCR pairs. To estimate false discovery rates, a later analysis permuted the HLA or CMV assignments 20 times. A later analysis grouped co-occurring TCRs with DBSCAN, adding TCRdist sequence similarity when clustering within HLA-allele-positive subsets. Repertoires with fewer than 30,000 or more than 120,000 public chains were left out of co-occurrence clustering, as were a handful of repertoires with anomalous nucleotide sharing. Not all clones reach the TCRdb copy of this immuneACCESS table, which keeps in-frame sequences only. Checked studies attribute under half of the gap to unresolved V genes and leave the rest unexplained. V and J calls plus clone size are reproduced from that table; the DNA served to infer D and trimming. In this sample the table shows roughly 98,000 clones, 80% to 90% of which occur a single time. Less than 1.5% of the sample comes from the top ten.

The TCR originated in a man aged 40-49 years in good health and CMV-seronegative. The rearranged chain carries TRBV2 and TRBJ1-5, with TRBD1 identical over 7 junction bases. Sequenced: PBMCs. The CDR3 here reads CASSEVSRTGSQPQHF. The DNA is as follows: TGTGCCAGCAGTGAAGTATCCCGGACAGGTAGTCAGCCCCAGCATTTT. The reference TRBV2 and TRBJ1-5 proteins fill in what lies around the CDR3, so the full variable domain reads EPEVTQTPSHQVTQMGQEVILRCVPISNHLYFYWYRQILGQKVEFLVSFYNNEISEKSEIFDDQFSVERPDGSNFTLKIRSTKLEDSAMYFCASSEVSRTGSQPQHFGDGTRLSIL.